A single sample gave rise to the 29 T cell receptor beta chains below, sequenced in a study of radiotherapy plus CTLA-4 blockade in lung cancer. Data came from immunoSEQ multiplex PCR; TCRdb stores just in-frame clones and leaves some out. The data hold 39,000 or so clones, with about 68% observed a single time. Sequenced here: peripheral blood, sampled from a patient treated with radiotherapy plus ipilimumab. The receptors originated from a human donor with non-small cell lung cancer who had stable disease on radiotherapy plus ipilimumab.

This clone was recorded a few times. The chain carries TRBV6-6 and TRBJ1-2, with 9 bases lining up with TRBD1. The CDR3 has 15 residues. J lost 7 bases, V lost 10 bases, and 16 bases had no gene match. The germline gives CDR1 MNHNY, CDR2 SVGAGI (reference sequence). DNA for the CDR3: TGTGCCACCAAAACCACTGGACAGGGGATTTTTGGCTACACCTTC. Its protein is CATKTTGQGIFGYTF.

This sequence joins TRBV27 and TRBJ1-5, with unresolved D. CDR3 size: 14 residues. Trimming left V 10 bases short and J 4 bases short, with 17 bases between. CDR1 and CDR2 from the germline V gene are MNHEY and SMNVEV (reference sequence). Here the CDR3 reads CAIPKWAENQPQHF. CDR3 nucleotide sequence: TGTGCCATCCCAAAGTGGGCAGAAAATCAGCCCCAGCATTTT.

The chain has TRBV30 and TRBJ1-3, with D possibly being TRBD1 (5 bases). The CDR3 consists of 15 residues. The V end was cut by 4 bases, the J end by 0 bases, with 13 bases between. CDR1 is GTSNPN, CDR2 SVGIG, per germline (reference sequence). CDR3 sequence: CAWMGGKGSGNTIYF. The CDR3 DNA is TGTGCCTGGATGGGGGGTAAAGGCTCTGGAAACACCATATATTTT.

The V and J genes are TRBV11-2 and TRBJ2-1; D may be TRBD1 (5 bases). Per germline, CDR1 SGHAT and CDR2 FQNNGV. Trimming stripped 2 bases from V and 0 bases from J, with 11 bases between. This CDR3 is built from 16 residues. DNA of the CDR3: TGTGCCAGCAGCTTATGGGGCAGGAGCTCCTACAATGAGCAGTTCTTC. It encodes CASSLWGRSSYNEQFF.

This chain connects TRBV19 to TRBJ1-1; D ambiguous. The CDR3 covers 15 residues. Trimming left V 3 bases short and J 4 bases short, with 15 bases between. Per the germline V gene, CDR1 is LNHDA and CDR2 is SQIVND (reference sequence). Here the CDR3 reads CASSIGQKGSTEAFF. In DNA, the CDR3 is TGTGCCAGTAGTATTGGGCAGAAGGGTTCCACTGAAGCTTTCTTT.

The J gene is TRBJ1-2, the V gene TRBV16; D is unresolved. Germline loops: CDR1 KGHSY, CDR2 FQNENV. V was shortened by 7 bases and J by 2 bases, with 11 bases between the two germline ends. The CDR3 covers 13 residues. CDR3 in amino acids: CASNPGINYGYTF. The CDR3 coding sequence is TGTGCCAGCAACCCTGGGATAAACTATGGCTACACCTTC.

This clone has more than one count but fewer than ten. The rearrangement uses TRBV5-6 and TRBJ2-7, with 10 bases fitting TRBD1. The trim removed 4 bases at V and 7 bases at J, leaving 8 bases unmatched. The germline CDR1 and CDR2 sequences are SGHDT and YYEEEE. The CDR3 is 14 residues long. The DNA of the CDR3 is TGTGCCAGCAGCCCCCGGGACAGGGGAAAAGAGCAGTACGTC. Translated, it gives CASSPRDRGKEQYV.

This clone was recorded a few times. This sequence joins TRBV6-9 and TRBJ1-5; D is unclear. This CDR3 region has 16 residues. V was pared by 3 bases and J by 2 bases, with 14 bases between. Germline-derived CDR1 and CDR2 are MNHGY and SVAAGI. CDR3 loop: CASSYSGSGGNQPQHF. CDR3 nucleotide sequence: TGTGCCAGCAGTTACTCGGGGTCTGGGGGCAATCAGCCCCAGCATTTT.

The J gene is TRBJ1-2, the V gene TRBV19; D call uncertain. V was pared by 6 bases and J by 4 bases, with 21 bases between. CDR3 size: 16 residues. The germline CDR1 and CDR2 sequences are LNHDA and SQIVND (reference sequence). CDR3 region: CASSSGMVQTIYGYTF. Here the CDR3 DNA reads TGTGCCAGTAGCTCCGGAATGGTACAGACAATCTATGGCTACACCTTC.

The CDR3 protein is CASSIARGEAFF. In nucleotides, the CDR3 is TGTGCCAGTAGTATAGCCCGGGGTGAAGCTTTCTTT. V and J are TRBV19 and TRBJ1-1; D is ambiguous. V was clipped by 1 base and J by 7 bases, with 7 bases between them. Germline-derived CDR1 and CDR2 are LNHDA and SQIVND (reference sequence). The CDR3 is made up of 12 amino acids.

The chain combines TRBV11-1 with TRBJ2-5; 7 nucleotides match TRBD1. The CDR3 length is 16 residues. Unmatched junction bases numbered 10, after V lost 5 bases and J lost 1 base. Per the germline V gene, CDR1 is SGHAT and CDR2 is FQDESV (reference sequence). The CDR3 DNA sequence: TGTGCCAGCAGCCCCATGGGACAGCAAACCCAAGAGACCCAGTACTTC. Amino acid sequence: CASSPMGQQTQETQYF.

The CDR3 region has the DNA TGCGCCAGCAGCCGGACAGGGGGCGGAAGCTCCTACAATGAGCAGTTCTTC. It is translated as CASSRTGGGSSYNEQFF. The chain employs TRBV5-1 and TRBJ2-1, with 11 nucleotides matching TRBD1. This CDR3 has 17 residues. CDR1 SGHRS and CDR2 YFSETQ come from the germline V gene. Trimming at V came to 4 bases and at J to 0 bases, leaving 6 bases not matched to a gene.

The chain recombines TRBV7-2 with TRBJ1-1; unclear D gene. CDR3 length: 14 amino acids. V lost 1 base and J lost 7, with 13 bases in between. Germline V lookup: CDR1 SGHTA, CDR2 FQGNSA. As DNA, the CDR3 is TGTGCCAGCAGCTTAGTCGGCGGGGTTAGTGAAGCTTTCTTT. It yields the protein CASSLVGGVSEAFF.

This CDR3 is CASSSSSYEQYV. CDR3 nucleotide sequence: TGTGCCAGCAGCTCCTCCTCCTACGAGCAGTACGTC. The V call is TRBV11-2, the J call TRBJ2-7; no definite D call. The CDR3 has 12 residues. V lost 4 bases and J 0 bases, leaving 4 bases between the germline ends. In germline, CDR1 is SGHAT, CDR2 FQNNGV.

The gene calls are TRBV28 and TRBJ1-5; TRBD1 matches 9 bases. From germline, CDR1 is MDHEN and CDR2 SYDVKM. This CDR3 is 14 amino acids long. Trimming took 10 bases from V and 5 from J; bases not matched to a gene: 9. The CDR3 sequence: CATRTGGSYQPQHF. For the CDR3, the DNA is TGTGCCACTCGTACAGGGGGCTCGTATCAGCCCCAGCATTTT. The full variable domain, its missing parts supplied by reference TRBV28 and TRBJ1-5, is DVKVTQSSRYLVKRTGEKVFLECVQDMDHENMFWYRQDPGLGLRLIYFSYDVKMKEKGDIPEGYSVSREKKERFSLILESASTNQTSMYLCATRTGGSYQPQHFGDGTRLSIL.

The V call is TRBV7-3, the J call TRBJ1-1; TRBD1 agrees at 7 bases. V lost 5 bases and J lost 0; bases outside the gene matches: 6. The CDR3 is 15 amino acids. Germline V lookup: CDR1 SGHTA, CDR2 FQGTGA. CDR3 residues: CASSERGPMNTEAFF. The CDR3 coding sequence is TGTGCCAGCAGCGAAAGGGGGCCGATGAACACTGAAGCTTTCTTT. The whole variable domain, remainder taken from reference TRBV7-3 and TRBJ1-1, is GAGVSQTPSNKVTEKGKYVELRCDPISGHTALYWYRQSLGQGPEFLIYFQGTGAADDSGLPNDRFFAVRPEGSVSTLKIQRTERGDSAVYLCASSERGPMNTEAFFGQGTRLTVV.

V and J are TRBV6-1 and TRBJ2-7; D is unresolved. Deletions cut 2 bases from V and 1 base from J, with 9 bases between. This CDR3 contains 14 residues. CDR1 is MNHNS, CDR2 SASEGT, per germline. CDR3 residues: CASSERRGSYEQYV. In nucleotides, the CDR3 is TGTGCCAGCAGTGAACGCCGAGGATCCTACGAGCAGTACGTC.

The chain recombines TRBV6-5 with TRBJ1-4, with D hard to call. This CDR3 spans 14 amino acids. From germline, CDR1 is MNHEY and CDR2 SVGAGI. The V and J ends lost 10 bases and 0 bases respectively, with 12 bases between them. Written as DNA, the CDR3 is TGTGCCACTGGGTCCTTGGCAACTAATGAAAAACTGTTTTTT. This gives the protein CATGSLATNEKLFF.

The gene calls are TRBV6-5 and TRBJ2-2, with a possible D match to TRBD2 (5 bases). The CDR3 contains 14 residues. Trimming removed 5 bases from V and 9 bases from J, with 16 bases in between. CDR1 is MNHEY, CDR2 SVGAGI, per germline. CDR3 DNA sequence: TGTGCCAGCAGTGAAGTGGGCGGACTTAGGGAGCTGTTTTTT. Translated, it gives CASSEVGGLRELFF.

This clone was seen once. The chain links TRBV9 to TRBJ1-2; D is unclear. Germline CDR1 SGDLS, CDR2 YYNGEE. This CDR3 is 12 amino acids long. Between the trimmed V and J ends, which lost 0 bases and 5 bases, there was a span of 5 bases. The CDR3 region has the DNA TGTGCCAGCAGCGTAGGGATTTATGGCTACACCTTC. Encoded protein: CASSVGIYGYTF.

The chain combines TRBV6-5 with TRBJ2-7; no reliable D call. This CDR3 is 12 amino acids long. Trimming took off 9 bases at V and 3 bases at J, with 12 bases between the two ends. CDR1 and CDR2 (germline): MNHEY, SVGAGI. CDR3 sequence (DNA): TGTGCCAGTCTAAGTCCACTCTACGAGCAGTACTTC. Translating gives CASLSPLYEQYF.

The chain recombines TRBV5-6 with TRBJ1-2, with 9 bases matching TRBD1. J lost 6 bases, V lost 3 bases, and 3 bases had no gene match. The CDR3 spans 13 residues. The germline gives CDR1 SGHDT, CDR2 YYEEEE. Here the CDR3 DNA reads TGTGCCAGCAGCTGGGACAGGGTCCATGGCTACACCTTC. Translating gives CASSWDRVHGYTF.

This clone was recorded only once. The chain recombines TRBV7-6 with TRBJ2-1; 7 bases map to TRBD1. The germline V gene encodes CDR1 SGHVS and CDR2 FNYEAQ. CDR3 length: 14 residues. V lost 3 bases to trimming and J lost 9 bases; unmatched junction nucleotides: 8. CDR3 in amino acids: CASSLGTAFGEQFF. The DNA for the CDR3 is TGTGCCAGCAGCTTGGGGACAGCTTTTGGTGAGCAGTTCTTC. The full variable domain, completed using reference TRBV7-6 and TRBJ2-1, is GAGVSQSPRYKVTKRGQDVALRCDPISGHVSLYWYRQALGQGPEFLTYFNYEAQQDKSGLPNDRFSAERPEGSISTLTIQRTEQRDSAMYRCASSLGTAFGEQFFGPGTRLTVL.

This clone was counted a single time. The gene calls are TRBV30 and TRBJ1-6; 7 nucleotides line up with TRBD1. Germline loops: CDR1 GTSNPN, CDR2 SVGIG (reference sequence). The CDR3 is 15 amino acids. J gave up 11 bases and V 3 bases, and 13 bases lay outside the gene matches. The CDR3 DNA reads TGTGCCTGGAGCCTAAGGAGCAGGGGGAGCGCACCCCTCCACTTT. Its translation: CAWSLRSRGSAPLHF.

The genes are TRBV5-1 and TRBJ2-1; TRBD2 aligns across 13 bases. This CDR3 spans 13 amino acids. From germline, CDR1 is SGHRS and CDR2 YFSETQ. V trimming: 9 bases; J trimming: 5 bases; junction bases outside the gene matches: 2. The CDR3 sequence: CATGTSGDNEQFF. CDR3 nucleotide sequence: TGCGCCACCGGGACTAGCGGGGACAATGAGCAGTTCTTC.

The chain employs TRBV7-9 and TRBJ1-5; the D gene is possibly TRBD1 (5 bases). Germline CDR1 SEHNR, CDR2 FQNEAQ (reference sequence). Trimming cost V 5 bases and J 3 bases, with 14 bases left between them. CDR3 size: 15 residues. CDR3 nucleotides: TGTGCCAGCAGCCAAGTCCAGGGCGACAATCAGCCCCAGCATTTT. Protein: CASSQVQGDNQPQHF.

The chain joins TRBV7-6 to TRBJ1-4; 8 positions agree with TRBD1. The V gene's germline CDR1 is SGHVS and CDR2 FNYEAQ. After removal of 6 bases from V and 7 bases from J, the junction contained 13 bases not matched to a gene. The CDR3 is 16 amino acids. CDR3 loop: CASSSFGTGDTEKLFF. DNA for the CDR3: TGTGCCAGCAGTTCTTTTGGGACAGGAGATACTGAAAAACTGTTTTTT.

This clone was detected only once. This sample includes further DNA sequences coding for the same CDR3. The chain links TRBV7-9 to TRBJ1-2; weak D call: TRBD1 (6 bases). V lost 7 bases, J lost 8 bases, and 23 bases lay in between. CDR1 and CDR2 (germline): SEHNR, FQNEAQ (reference sequence). The CDR3 consists of 15 residues. CDR3 sequence (DNA): TGTGCCAGCACCCTAGGGGGTCTCCGGGAAATAGGCTACACCTTC. As protein: CASTLGGLREIGYTF.

The rearrangement uses TRBV7-9 and TRBJ1-2; 10 bases line up with TRBD1. The V and J ends lost 5 bases and 6 bases, in that order; junction bases with no gene match: 6. CDR3 length equals 14 residues. The germline CDR1 and CDR2 sequences are SEHNR and FQNEAQ (reference sequence). The CDR3 loop is CASSVDRGHDGYTF. In DNA form, the CDR3 reads TGTGCCAGCAGCGTAGACAGGGGGCATGATGGCTACACCTTC.